This TCR beta chain emerged from a study of technical replicates of blood from several donors. V shed 7 bases, J shed 13 bases, and the junction held 9 bases outside the gene matches. The CDR3 runs 13 residues. Germline loops: CDR1 SQVTM, CDR2 ANQGSEA. The data were produced by immunoSEQ multiplex PCR, yet TCRdb's version contains in-frame clones alone and is incomplete. The sample records 50,000 to 60,000 clones, about 95% being singletons. The receptor was isolated from a human donor in good health. Some clones in this sample may be carry-over from other donors' samples. The rearrangement uses TRBV29-1 and TRBJ2-1; TRBD2 matches 14 bases. The source material was PBMCs. The CDR3 region is CSAPGLAGVIQFF. CDR3 nucleotide sequence: TGCAGCGCTCCGGGACTAGCGGGAGTGATACAGTTCTTC.